This entry lists 13 T cell receptor beta chains sequenced from one sample in a study of technical replicates of blood from a few donors (dated by TCRdb to about 2017). The protocol used for the library was the immunoSEQ multiplex PCR assay. Entries here come from immuneACCESS through TCRdb and include only in-frame sequences with V and J called. Some clones fail to appear in such tables; in the studies checked, an unresolved V gene covers under half of the shortfall, and the cause of the remainder is unknown. Across this sample there are over 45,000 clones, with roughly 92% seen only once. The biggest ten clones account for about 3.9% of the sample. Sequencing used PBMCs. These receptors were obtained from a human donor in good health. Some clones in this sample may be carry-over from other donors' samples.

CDR3 residues: CASSLVSGANVLTF. Here the CDR3 DNA reads TGTGCCAGCAGCTTGGTCTCCGGGGCCAACGTCCTGACTTTC. The rearrangement joins TRBV5-6 to TRBJ2-6; no firm D call. This CDR3 contains 14 residues. With 0 bases removed from V and 4 bases from J, the gap between germline ends came to 5 bases. CDR1 and CDR2 (germline): SGHDT, YYEEEE. The full variable domain, with the rest looked up from reference TRBV5-6 and TRBJ2-6, is DAGVTQSPTHLIKTRGQQVTLRCSPKSGHDTVSWYQQALGQGPQFIFQYYEEEERQRGNFPDRFSGHQFPNYSSELNVNALLLGDSALYLCASSLVSGANVLTFGAGSRLTVL.

The V call is TRBV6-6, the J call TRBJ1-6; the D is unclear. The ends were cut back, 5 bases at V and 0 bases at J, with 11 bases in the middle. Germline assignment: CDR1 MNHNY and CDR2 SVGAGI (reference sequence). The CDR3 runs to 16 residues. The DNA of the CDR3 is TGTGCCAGCAGTGCCCAACAGAGCTCCTATAATTCACCCCTCCACTTT. This encodes CASSAQQSSYNSPLHF.

The V gene is TRBV5-4, the J gene TRBJ2-2; maybe TRBD1 (6 bases). The CDR3 is 14 amino acids. V lost 4 bases and J lost 4, with 11 bases in between. The germline V gene has CDR1 SGHNT and CDR2 YYREEE (reference sequence). CDR3 in amino acids: CASSKDSGTGELFF. The CDR3 DNA follows: TGTGCCAGCAGCAAGGACAGTGGCACCGGGGAGCTGTTTTTT.

The V and J genes are TRBV5-1 and TRBJ2-3; D might be TRBD2 (6 bases). The CDR3 runs 16 residues. The germline V and J ends were trimmed by 0 bases and 0 bases, with 11 bases remaining between them. The germline gives CDR1 SGHRS, CDR2 YFSETQ. The CDR3 DNA is TGCGCCAGCAGCTTGGTGGTAGCGGTTAGCACAGATACGCAGTATTTT. This codes for CASSLVVAVSTDTQYF.

This clone appeared once. The chain recombines TRBV30 with TRBJ2-2; possibly TRBD2 for D (6 bases). The V and J ends lost 0 bases and 6 bases respectively, with 14 bases between them. There are 15 residues in the CDR3. Germline CDR1 and CDR2: GTSNPN and SVGIG (reference sequence). CDR3 nucleotide sequence: TGTGCCTGGAGTGTTTTCGGGAGTACCCCCGGGGAGCTGTTTTTT. It codes for CAWSVFGSTPGELFF.

CDR3 residues: CASSRGDSPLHF. The CDR3 DNA is TGTGCCAGCAGCAGGGGAGATTCACCCCTCCACTTT. This chain connects TRBV6-5 to TRBJ1-6, with D perhaps TRBD1 (6 bases). Trimming took 6 bases from V and 8 from J, leaving 8 bases between them. Germline values: CDR1 MNHEY, CDR2 SVGAGI. CDR3 length: 12 residues.

The chain has TRBV9 and TRBJ2-3; D unclear. The V gene lost 1 base and the J gene lost 1 base, with 13 bases spanning the gap. The germline V gene has CDR1 SGDLS and CDR2 YYNGEE. CDR3 size: 16 residues. The CDR3 protein is CASSVSGRLGTDTQYF. In DNA form, the CDR3 reads TGTGCCAGCAGCGTATCAGGCCGGCTGGGCACAGATACGCAGTATTTT.

V usage is TRBV10-1 and J usage is TRBJ1-1, with D unresolved. V was clipped by 8 bases and J by 4 bases, with 11 bases between them. The CDR3 spans 12 residues. Germline CDR1 is WNHNN and CDR2 is SYGVQD (reference sequence). CDR3 in DNA: TGCGCCAGCGTAGGGAGGACCACTGAAGCTTTCTTT. Translating it yields CASVGRTTEAFF.

This clone occurred once. V usage is TRBV7-9 and J usage is TRBJ2-7; 9 positions agree with TRBD1. With 4 bases clipped from V and 3 bases from J, the junction kept 10 bases outside the gene matches. Germline lookup yields CDR1 SEHNR and CDR2 FQNEAQ (reference sequence). This CDR3 has 16 residues. In nucleotides, the CDR3 is TGTGCCAGCAGCTCAGCATCGGGACAGGGAATCTACGAGCAGTACTTC. Translating gives CASSSASGQGIYEQYF.

This chain links TRBV19 with TRBJ2-3; 11 bases align to TRBD2. CDR1 LNHDA and CDR2 SQIVND come from the germline V gene (reference sequence). V was clipped by 5 bases and J by 4 bases; unmatched bases: 11. The CDR3 extends over 17 amino acids. The CDR3 is CASSVLAGGRSPDTQYF. Here the CDR3 DNA reads TGTGCCAGTAGTGTCCTAGCGGGGGGCCGGAGTCCAGATACGCAGTATTTT. Combining the CDR3 with reference TRBV19 and TRBJ2-3 gives the whole variable domain DGGITQSPKYLFRKEGQNVTLSCEQNLNHDAMYWYRQDPGQGLRLIYYSQIVNDFQKGDIAEGYSVSREKKESFPLTVTSAQKNPTAFYLCASSVLAGGRSPDTQYFGPGTRLTVL.

J is TRBJ2-3 and V is TRBV7-2; TRBD2 is a possible D gene (6 bases). The CDR3 covers 13 residues. V was shortened by 4 bases and J by 11 bases, with 16 bases between the two germline ends. Germline V gene sequence: CDR1 SGHTA, CDR2 FQGNSA. In nucleotides, the CDR3 is TGTGCCAGCAGCTATGGGACTCCGGGTGAGCAGTATTTT. This sequence encodes CASSYGTPGEQYF.

This clone was counted between two and nine times. The chain couples TRBV13 to TRBJ1-2, with D possibly being TRBD1 (5 bases). The CDR3 runs to 13 residues. CDR1 is PRHDT, CDR2 FYEKMQ, per germline (reference sequence). Trimming stripped 1 base from V and 6 bases from J, with 9 bases between. The CDR3 is CASSLVGVDGYTF. CDR3 nucleotides: TGTGCCAGCAGCTTAGTAGGGGTGGATGGCTACACCTTC.

The V call is TRBV15, the J call TRBJ2-7; no firm D call. Trimming shortened V by 1 base and J by 6 bases, and 7 bases separated the two germline ends. The CDR3 loop spans 12 amino acids. CDR1 is LNHNV and CDR2 is YYDKDF in the germline V gene (reference sequence). The CDR3: CATSRVRGEQYF. The DNA of the CDR3 is TGTGCCACCAGCAGAGTACGAGGCGAGCAGTACTTC. Full variable domain (outside the CDR3, taken from reference TRBV15 and TRBJ2-7): DAMVIQNPRYQVTQFGKPVTLSCSQTLNHNVMYWYQQKSSQAPKLLFHYYDKDFNNEADTPDNFQSRRPNTSFCFLDIRSPGLGDTAMYLCATSRVRGEQYFGPGTRLTVT.